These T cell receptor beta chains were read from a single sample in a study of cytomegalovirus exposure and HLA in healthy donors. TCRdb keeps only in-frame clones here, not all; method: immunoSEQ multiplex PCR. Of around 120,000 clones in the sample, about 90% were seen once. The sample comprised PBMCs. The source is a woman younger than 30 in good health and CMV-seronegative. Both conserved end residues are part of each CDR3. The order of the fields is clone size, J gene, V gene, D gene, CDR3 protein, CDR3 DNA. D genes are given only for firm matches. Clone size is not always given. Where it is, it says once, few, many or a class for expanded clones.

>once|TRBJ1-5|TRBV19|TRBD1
CASKGGTGAGNQPQHF
TGTGCCAGTAAAGGGGGGACAGGGGCCGGCAATCAGCCCCAGCATTTT
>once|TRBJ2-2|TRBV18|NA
CASSLQPRGGELFF
TGTGCCAGCTCACTCCAACCAAGGGGCGGGGAGCTGTTTTTT
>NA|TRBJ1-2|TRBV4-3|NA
CASSQDRFNYGYTF
TGCGCCAGCAGCCAAGACCGGTTTAACTATGGCTACACCTTC
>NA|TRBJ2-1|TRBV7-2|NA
CASSLGPYGANEQFF
TGTGCCAGCAGCTTAGGCCCGTATGGGGCCAATGAGCAGTTCTTC
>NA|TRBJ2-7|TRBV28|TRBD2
CASSLLGSGPRSNEQYF
TGTGCCAGCAGTTTATTGGGTAGCGGGCCCCGCTCCAACGAGCAGTACTTC
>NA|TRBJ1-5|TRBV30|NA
CAWSGGPRQPQHF
TGTGCCTGGAGCGGGGGGCCGAGGCAGCCCCAGCATTTT
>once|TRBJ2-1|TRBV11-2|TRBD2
CASSLGPREGYNEQFF
TGTGCCAGCAGCTTAGGGCCGCGGGAGGGGTACAATGAGCAGTTCTTC
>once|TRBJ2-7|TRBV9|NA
CASSVGGSREGGEQYF
TGTGCCAGCAGCGTGGGCGGATCCAGGGAAGGGGGCGAGCAGTACTTC
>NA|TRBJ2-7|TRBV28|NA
CASSRRVGVRNEQYF
TGTGCCAGCAGTCGCCGGGTCGGGGTCCGGAACGAGCAGTACTTC
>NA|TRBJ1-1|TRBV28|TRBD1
CASSFSETGDTEAFF
TGTGCCAGCAGTTTTTCTGAGACAGGGGACACTGAAGCTTTCTTT
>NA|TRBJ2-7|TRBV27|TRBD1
CASSSRDRASYEQYF
TGTGCCAGCAGTTCCAGGGACAGGGCCTCCTACGAGCAGTACTTC
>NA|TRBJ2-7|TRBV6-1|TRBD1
CASSDDWLDRGLNEQYF
TGTGCCAGCAGTGATGATTGGCTGGACAGGGGGCTGAACGAGCAGTACTTC
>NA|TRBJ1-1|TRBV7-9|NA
CASSSGQSNTEAFF
TGTGCCAGCAGCTCCGGACAGTCGAACACTGAAGCTTTCTTT
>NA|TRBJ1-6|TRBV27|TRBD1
CASSSRTGVSMSYNSPLHF
TGTGCCAGCAGTTCAAGGACAGGAGTTTCTATGTCCTATAATTCACCCCTCCACTTT
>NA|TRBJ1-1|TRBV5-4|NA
CASSLYNMNTEAFF
TGTGCCAGCAGCTTATATAATATGAACACTGAAGCTTTCTTT
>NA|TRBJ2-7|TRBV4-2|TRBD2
CASSHGLAESYEQYF
TGTGCCAGCAGCCACGGACTAGCGGAGTCCTACGAGCAGTACTTC
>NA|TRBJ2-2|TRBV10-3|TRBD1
CAISEGTANTGELFF
TGTGCCATCAGTGAAGGGACAGCGAACACCGGGGAGCTGTTTTTT
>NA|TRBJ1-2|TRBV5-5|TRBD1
CASSLIGQGSNYGYTF
TGTGCCAGCAGCTTGATTGGACAGGGGAGCAACTATGGCTACACCTTC
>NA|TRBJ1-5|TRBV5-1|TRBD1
CASSLLPGQGAMSNQPQHF
TGCGCCAGCAGCTTATTACCGGGACAGGGGGCGATGAGCAATCAGCCCCAGCATTTT
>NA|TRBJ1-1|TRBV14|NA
CASSPRGRGNTEAFF
TGTGCCAGCAGCCCGAGGGGCAGGGGGAACACTGAAGCTTTCTTT
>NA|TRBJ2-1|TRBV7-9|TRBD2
CASSLGRDYGEQFF
TGTGCCAGCAGCTTAGGCCGGGACTACGGTGAGCAGTTCTTC
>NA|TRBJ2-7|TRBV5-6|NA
CASSLAGFDEQYF
TGTGCCAGCAGCTTGGCGGGGTTTGACGAGCAGTACTTC
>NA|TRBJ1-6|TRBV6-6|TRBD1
CASGWGTGSSPLHF
TGTGCCAGCGGATGGGGGACAGGGAGCTCACCCCTCCACTTT
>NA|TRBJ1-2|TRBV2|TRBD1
CASSEGGTDYGYTF
TGTGCCAGCAGTGAAGGAGGGACAGACTATGGCTACACCTTC
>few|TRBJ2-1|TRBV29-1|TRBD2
CSVAGGLYNEQFF
TGCAGCGTAGCGGGGGGCTTATACAATGAGCAGTTCTTC
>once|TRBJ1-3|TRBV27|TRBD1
CASSGGGQGLGNTIYF
TGTGCCAGCAGCGGGGGGGGACAGGGCCTTGGAAACACCATATATTTT
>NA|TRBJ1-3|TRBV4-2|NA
CASSQDLGGSGNTIYF
TGTGCCAGCAGCCAAGATCTGGGGGGCTCTGGAAACACCATATATTTT
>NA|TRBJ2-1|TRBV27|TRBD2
CASSFPRTSGSSYNEQFF
TGTGCCAGCAGTTTTCCCCGGACTAGCGGGAGTTCCTACAATGAGCAGTTCTTC
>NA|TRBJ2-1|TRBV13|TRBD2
CASSPDGTSGGAWNEQFF
TGTGCCAGCAGCCCGGATGGGACTAGCGGGGGGGCCTGGAATGAGCAGTTCTTC
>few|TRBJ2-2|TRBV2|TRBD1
CASSRQGRTGELFF
TGTGCCAGCAGTCGACAGGGTCGGACCGGGGAGCTGTTTTTT
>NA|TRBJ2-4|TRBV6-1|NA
CASSELGQLAKNIQYF
TGTGCCAGCAGTGAATTGGGGCAGCTAGCCAAAAACATTCAGTACTTC
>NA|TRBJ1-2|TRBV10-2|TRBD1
CASSRIGQGAVRGYTF
TGCGCCAGCAGTCGCATAGGACAGGGGGCGGTGCGTGGCTACACCTTC
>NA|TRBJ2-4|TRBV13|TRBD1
CASSFTGANIQYF
TGTGCCAGCAGCTTCACAGGGGCGAACATTCAGTACTTC
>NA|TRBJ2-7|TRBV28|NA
CASSSDRAYEQYF
TGTGCCAGCAGCTCGGACAGAGCCTACGAGCAGTACTTC
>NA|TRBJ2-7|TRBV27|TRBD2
CASSLVSSGSYEQYF
TGTGCCAGCAGTTTGGTCTCTAGCGGCTCCTACGAGCAGTACTTC